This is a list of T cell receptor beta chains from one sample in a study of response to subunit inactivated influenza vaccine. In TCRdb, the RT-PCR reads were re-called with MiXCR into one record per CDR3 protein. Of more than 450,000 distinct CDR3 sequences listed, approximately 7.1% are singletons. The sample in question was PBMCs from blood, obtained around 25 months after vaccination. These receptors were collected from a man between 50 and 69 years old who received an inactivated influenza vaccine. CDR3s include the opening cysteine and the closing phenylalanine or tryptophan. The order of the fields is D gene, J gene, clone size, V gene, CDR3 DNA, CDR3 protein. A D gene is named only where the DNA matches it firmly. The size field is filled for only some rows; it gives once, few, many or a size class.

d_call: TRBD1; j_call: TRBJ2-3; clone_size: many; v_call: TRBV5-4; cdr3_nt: TGTGCCAGCAGCCGGGGACAGGGTGTAGATACGCAGTATTTT; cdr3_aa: CASSRGQGVDTQYF
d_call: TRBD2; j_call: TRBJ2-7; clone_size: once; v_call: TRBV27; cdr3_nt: TGTGCCAGCAGTCAACTAGCGGGAGGCTCCTACGAGCAGTACTTC; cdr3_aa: CASSQLAGGSYEQYF
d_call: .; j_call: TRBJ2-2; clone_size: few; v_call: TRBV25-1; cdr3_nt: TGTGCCAGCAACGGGGGAAACACCGGGGAGCTGTTTTTT; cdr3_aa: CASNGGNTGELFF
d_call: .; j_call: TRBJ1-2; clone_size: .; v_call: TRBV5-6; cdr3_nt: TGTGCCAGCAGCTTCCCCCCGCTCCGTGGCTACACCTTC; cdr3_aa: CASSFPPLRGYTF
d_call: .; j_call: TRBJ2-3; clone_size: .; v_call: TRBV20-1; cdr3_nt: TGCAGTGCTTCCTCCCGGGGCGGACGCACAGATACGCAGTATTTT; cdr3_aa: CSASSRGGRTDTQYF
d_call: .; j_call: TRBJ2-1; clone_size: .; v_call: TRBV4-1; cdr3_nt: TGCGCCAGCAGCCAAGTCTGGGGCACGAAGCAGTTCTTC; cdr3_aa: CASSQVWGTKQFF
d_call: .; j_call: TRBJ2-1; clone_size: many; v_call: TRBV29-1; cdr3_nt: TGCAGCGTGGGGATCTACAATGAGCAGTTCTTC; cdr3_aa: CSVGIYNEQFF
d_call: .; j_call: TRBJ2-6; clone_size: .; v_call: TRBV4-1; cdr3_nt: TGCGCCAGCAGCCTGGTCGGCGCCCCTGCAGGGAGCTCTGGGGCCAACGTCCTGACTTTC; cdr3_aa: CASSLVGAPAGSSGANVLTF
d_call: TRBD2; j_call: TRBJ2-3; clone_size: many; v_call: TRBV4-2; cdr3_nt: TGTGCCAGCAGCCCCGGGACTAGCGGGGGCATTAACACAGATACGCAGTATTTT; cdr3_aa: CASSPGTSGGINTDTQYF
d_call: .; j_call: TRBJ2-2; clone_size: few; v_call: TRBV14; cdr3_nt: TGTGCCAGCAGCCAAGTCACGGCCGGGGAGCTGTTTTTT; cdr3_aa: CASSQVTAGELFF
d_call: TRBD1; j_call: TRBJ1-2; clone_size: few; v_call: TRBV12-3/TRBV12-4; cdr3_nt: TGTGCCAGCAGTTTCAGATTAGGGGGACAGGGCTACTATGGCTACACCTTC; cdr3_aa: CASSFRLGGQGYYGYTF
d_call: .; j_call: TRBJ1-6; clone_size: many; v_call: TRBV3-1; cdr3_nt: TGTGCCAGCAGCCAAGGTTCTGGGCGTCGCCTCCACTTT; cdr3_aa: CASSQGSGRRLHF
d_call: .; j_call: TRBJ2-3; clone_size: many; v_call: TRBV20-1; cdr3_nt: TGCAGTGCTAGACGGGACTTGAACACAGATACGCAGTATTTT; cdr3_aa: CSARRDLNTDTQYF
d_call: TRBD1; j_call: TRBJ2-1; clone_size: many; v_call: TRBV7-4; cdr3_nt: TGTGCCAGCAGCTTAGAGCGGACAGGGAATGAGCAGTTCTTC; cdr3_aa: CASSLERTGNEQFF
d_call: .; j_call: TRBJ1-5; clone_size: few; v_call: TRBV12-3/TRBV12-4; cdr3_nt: TGTGCCAGCAGTCCCTGGGGGGGGGAGGTTCAGCCCCAGCATTTT; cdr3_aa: CASSPWGGEVQPQHF
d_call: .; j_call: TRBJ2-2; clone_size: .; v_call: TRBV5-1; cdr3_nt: TGCGCCAGCAGCTTGGGGGCCAGAGGCACCGGGGAGCTGTTTTTT; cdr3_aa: CASSLGARGTGELFF
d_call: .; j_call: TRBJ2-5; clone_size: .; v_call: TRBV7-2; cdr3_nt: TGTGCCAGCAGCTTAGCGGGGGCGGGCGGCCTTCGGACCCAGTACTTC; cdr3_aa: CASSLAGAGGLRTQYF
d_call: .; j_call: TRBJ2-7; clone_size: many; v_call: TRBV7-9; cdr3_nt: TGTGCCAGCAGCCAGGGTGGAGACGAGCAGTACTTC; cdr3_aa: CASSQGGDEQYF
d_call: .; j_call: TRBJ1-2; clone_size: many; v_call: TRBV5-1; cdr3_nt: TGCGCCAGCAGTTCTGGGGAGGACAACTATGGCTACACCTTC; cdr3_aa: CASSSGEDNYGYTF
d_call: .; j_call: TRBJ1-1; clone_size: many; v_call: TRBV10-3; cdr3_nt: TGTGCCATCAGTGAGGGGTCGGGTGAAGCTTTCTTT; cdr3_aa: CAISEGSGEAFF
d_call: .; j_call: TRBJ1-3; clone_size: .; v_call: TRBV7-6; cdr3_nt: TGTGCCAGCAGCCGCCTGGAGGGGGTAGGAAACACCATATATTTT; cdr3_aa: CASSRLEGVGNTIYF
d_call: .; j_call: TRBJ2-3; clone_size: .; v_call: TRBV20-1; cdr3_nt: TGCAGTGCTAGAGCACGGGGGCAGAACACAGATACGCAGTATTTT; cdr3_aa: CSARARGQNTDTQYF
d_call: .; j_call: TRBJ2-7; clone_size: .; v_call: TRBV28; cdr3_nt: TGTGCCAGCCGTTTGGGTGGAGGACCCTACGAGCAGTACTTC; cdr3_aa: CASRLGGGPYEQYF
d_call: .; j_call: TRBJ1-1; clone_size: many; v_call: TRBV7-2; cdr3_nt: TGTGCCAGTTCCGGGACCCTGAACACTGAAGCTTTCTTT; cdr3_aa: CASSGTLNTEAFF
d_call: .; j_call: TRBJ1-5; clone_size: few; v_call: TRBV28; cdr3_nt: TGTGCCAGCAGTTTAATGGGGGAGCCCCAGCATTTT; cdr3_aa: CASSLMGEPQHF
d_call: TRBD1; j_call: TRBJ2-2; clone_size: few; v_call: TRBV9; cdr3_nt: TGTGCCAGCAGCGCAACAGGGGCCGGGGAGCTGTTTTTT; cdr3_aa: CASSATGAGELFF
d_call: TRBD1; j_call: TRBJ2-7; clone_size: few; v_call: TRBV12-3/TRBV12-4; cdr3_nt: TGTGCCAGCAGTGCCGGGACAGGGATAAGGTACGAGCAGTACTTC; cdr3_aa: CASSAGTGIRYEQYF
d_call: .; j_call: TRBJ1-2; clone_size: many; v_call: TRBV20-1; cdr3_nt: TGCAGTGCTAGAGTAGGCAACTATGGCTACACCTTC; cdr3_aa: CSARVGNYGYTF
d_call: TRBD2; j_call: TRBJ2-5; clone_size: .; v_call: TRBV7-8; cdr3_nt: TGTGCCAGCAGCTTGGGAATGGGGAGGGAAGAGACCCAGTACTTC; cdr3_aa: CASSLGMGREETQYF
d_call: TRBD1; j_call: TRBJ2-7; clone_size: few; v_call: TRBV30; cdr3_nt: TGTGCCTGGAGTCAGGGGTCAGGGGGATACTACGAGCAGTACTTC; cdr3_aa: CAWSQGSGGYYEQYF
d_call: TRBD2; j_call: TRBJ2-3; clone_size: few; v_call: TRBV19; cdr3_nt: TGTGCCAGTAGGCCTAGCGGGAGGAGCACAGATACGCAGTATTTT; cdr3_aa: CASRPSGRSTDTQYF
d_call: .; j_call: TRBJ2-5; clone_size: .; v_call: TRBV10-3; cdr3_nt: TGTGCCATCAGTGACGGGGGGCGGTACCAAGAGACCCAGTACTTC; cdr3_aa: CAISDGGRYQETQYF
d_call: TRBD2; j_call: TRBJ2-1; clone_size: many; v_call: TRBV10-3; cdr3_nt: TGTGCCATCACCGACGGGACTAGCGGGGTCTACAATGAGCAGTTCTTC; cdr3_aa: CAITDGTSGVYNEQFF
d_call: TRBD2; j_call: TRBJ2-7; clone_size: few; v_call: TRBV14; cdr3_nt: TGTGCCAGCAGCCAAATAGCGGGAGTACTCTACGAGCAGTACTTC; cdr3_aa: CASSQIAGVLYEQYF
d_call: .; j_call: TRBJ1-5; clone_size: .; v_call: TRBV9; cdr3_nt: TGTGCCAGCAGCGTAGCTGGGCAGGGGAACAATCAGCCCCAGCATTTT; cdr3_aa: CASSVAGQGNNQPQHF
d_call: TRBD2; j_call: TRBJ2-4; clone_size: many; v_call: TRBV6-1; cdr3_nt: TGTGCCAGCGGACGGGGTAGCGGGAGCCCCCAGTACTTC; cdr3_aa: CASGRGSGSPQYF
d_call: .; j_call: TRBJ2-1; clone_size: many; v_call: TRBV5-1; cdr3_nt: TGCGCCAGCAGCTTGGTAAGCCAGCCAAATGAGCAGTTCTTC; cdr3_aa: CASSLVSQPNEQFF
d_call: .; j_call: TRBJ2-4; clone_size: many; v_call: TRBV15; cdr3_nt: TGTGCCACCAGCAGAGATAGGGACATTCAGTACTTC; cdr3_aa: CATSRDRDIQYF
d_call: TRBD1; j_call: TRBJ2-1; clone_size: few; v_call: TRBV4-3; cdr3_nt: TGCGCCAGCCGACGAGCAGGGGGCAATGAGCAGTTCTTC; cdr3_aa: CASRRAGGNEQFF
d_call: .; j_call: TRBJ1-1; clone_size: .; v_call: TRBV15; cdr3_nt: TGTGCCACCAGCGCCCGGGTTAACACTGAAGCTTTCTTT; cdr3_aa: CATSARVNTEAFF
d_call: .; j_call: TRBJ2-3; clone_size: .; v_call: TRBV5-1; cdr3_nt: TGCGCCAGCAGCTCGATGGACAGCCGCACAGATACGCAGTATTTT; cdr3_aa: CASSSMDSRTDTQYF
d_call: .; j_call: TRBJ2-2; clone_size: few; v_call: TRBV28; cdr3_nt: TGTGCCAGCAGTTTATGGGGGGCCCCCGACACCGGGGAGCTGTTTTTT; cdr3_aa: CASSLWGAPDTGELFF
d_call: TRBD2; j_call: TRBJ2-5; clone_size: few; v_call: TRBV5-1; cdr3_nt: TGCGCCAGCAGCTTTAGCGGACTAGCGGTAGTAGAGACCCAGTACTTC; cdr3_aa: CASSFSGLAVVETQYF
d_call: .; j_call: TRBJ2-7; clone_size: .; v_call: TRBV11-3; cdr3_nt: TGTGCCAGCAGCGTCGACAGTCGGGGCTACGAGCAGTACTTC; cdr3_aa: CASSVDSRGYEQYF
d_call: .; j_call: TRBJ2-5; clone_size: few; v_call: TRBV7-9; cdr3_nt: TGTGCCAGCAGCTTAGTACCAAGACAAGAGACCCAGTACTTC; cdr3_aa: CASSLVPRQETQYF
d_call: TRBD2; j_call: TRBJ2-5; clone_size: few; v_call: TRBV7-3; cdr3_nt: TGTGCCAGCAGTCCAGCGGGAGATTCAGAGACCCAGTACTTC; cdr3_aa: CASSPAGDSETQYF
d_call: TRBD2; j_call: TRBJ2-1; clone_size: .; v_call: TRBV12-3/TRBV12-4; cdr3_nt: TGTGCCAGCAGTCCCCGTCACCGGACTAGCGGGGGGGACTACAATGAGCAGTTCTTC; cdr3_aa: CASSPRHRTSGGDYNEQFF
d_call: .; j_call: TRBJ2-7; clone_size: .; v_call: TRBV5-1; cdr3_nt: TGCGCCAGCAGCACTGGACTGAACTACGAGCAGTACTTC; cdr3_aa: CASSTGLNYEQYF
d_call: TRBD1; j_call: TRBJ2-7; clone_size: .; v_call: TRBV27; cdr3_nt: TGTGCCAGCAGTTTATCGAGGACAGGGGTCGAGCAGTACTTC; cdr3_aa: CASSLSRTGVEQYF
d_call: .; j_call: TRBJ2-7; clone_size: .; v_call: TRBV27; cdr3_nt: TGTGCCAGCAGGAATAACAGGGGGAGGGGTTTTTACGAGCAGTACTTC; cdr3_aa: CASRNNRGRGFYEQYF
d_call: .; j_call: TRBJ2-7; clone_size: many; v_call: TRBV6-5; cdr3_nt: TGTGCCAGCAGTTACTCGTACAGAAGCTCCTACGAGCAGTACTTC; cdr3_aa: CASSYSYRSSYEQYF